This is a list of T cell receptor beta chains from one sample in a study of cytomegalovirus exposure and HLA in healthy donors. Assay: immunoSEQ multiplex PCR; the TCRdb copy retains only in-frame clones and omits some. The table has 150,000 to 250,000 clones, roughly 81% seen once. Source material: PBMCs. These receptors all stem from a woman aged 25 to 39 in good health and CMV-seronegative. Both conserved end residues are trimmed from each CDR3. Fields, in order: V gene, clone size, CDR3 protein. Size values are once, few and many counts, or a class for expanded clones, and some rows have none.

v_gene: TRBV18
abundance: -
CDR3aa: ASSPGQGGSYGYT

v_gene: TRBV7-9
abundance: -
CDR3aa: ASLQPGTDTQY

v_gene: TRBV2
abundance: many
CDR3aa: ASSLDRGLQPQH

v_gene: TRBV6-1
abundance: -
CDR3aa: ASSLHRDTQY

v_gene: TRBV7-2
abundance: -
CDR3aa: ASSTSGVRNTVRPLH

v_gene: TRBV5-6
abundance: -
CDR3aa: ASSLEATVPYGYT

v_gene: TRBV5-1
abundance: -
CDR3aa: ASSSTSGRAREQF

v_gene: TRBV5-1
abundance: -
CDR3aa: ASSLPSAPSDTQY

v_gene: TRBV6-1
abundance: once
CDR3aa: ASGDEKLF

v_gene: TRBV19
abundance: -
CDR3aa: ASSPRTSGGNIQY

v_gene: TRBV7-7
abundance: many
CDR3aa: ASSQGGYNEQF

v_gene: TRBV18
abundance: -
CDR3aa: ASSKTSGSDTGELF

v_gene: TRBV7-2
abundance: -
CDR3aa: ASSLTGYEQY

v_gene: TRBV6-1
abundance: -
CDR3aa: ASSEQAGGTDTQY